A selection of T cell receptor beta chains follows, all from one sample in a study of cytomegalovirus exposure and HLA in healthy donors. Some clones are missing from TCRdb's copy, which holds only in-frame ones; the method was immunoSEQ multiplex PCR. The repertoire consists of fewer than 250,000 clones, with 70% to 85% occurring once and the leading ten covering 3.5% to 4%. The sequenced sample consisted of PBMCs. These receptors came from a male donor in good health and CMV-seronegative. The CDR3 runs from the conserved cysteine through the conserved F or W. Each record gives: J gene, V gene, CDR3 protein.

TRBJ2-1 TRBV7-6 CASSLVAGPGRDEQFF
TRBJ2-7 TRBV27 CASSLSLSPYEQYF
TRBJ1-2 TRBV5-4 CASRTREDYGYTF
TRBJ2-5 TRBV5-4 CAMQTGTETQYF
TRBJ2-5 TRBV4-1 CASSQDPAGGPETQYF
TRBJ2-7 TRBV27 CASSLSPGGPEQYF
TRBJ2-7 TRBV9 CASSVDSGVEQYF
TRBJ2-1 TRBV19 CASSISGGSYNEQFF
TRBJ1-3 TRBV6-5 CASSKQGHSGNTIYF
TRBJ2-1 TRBV27 CASTGGYYNEQFF
TRBJ2-3 TRBV6-1 CASSEFSTQVAGISDTQYF
TRBJ1-1 TRBV6-4 CASSEELNTEAFF
TRBJ2-6 TRBV19 CASSRTGTGANVLTF
TRBJ2-1 TRBV30 CAWSEEAGLAGEGEQFF
TRBJ2-3 TRBV2 CASDRTSTDTQYF
TRBJ2-5 TRBV19 CATEGDGETQYF
TRBJ1-4 TRBV7-9 CASSFTTGLNEKLFF
TRBJ2-3 TRBV27 CASSFLTSGFTDTQYF
TRBJ1-2 TRBV6-5 CASSYSGGDGYTF
TRBJ2-7 TRBV9 CASSPGGRVAGSYEQYF
TRBJ2-3 TRBV19 CASSMGQFSTDTQYF
TRBJ2-7 TRBV19 CASSIGRESPTYEQYF
TRBJ2-1 TRBV5-1 CASSTSGSSYNEQFF
TRBJ2-2 TRBV4-1 CASSPTSMNTGELFF
TRBJ2-7 TRBV27 CASSFQGAHEQYF
TRBJ1-4 TRBV7-3 CASSRTGATNEKLFF
TRBJ2-6 TRBV29-1 CSVEETSGRSGANVLTF
TRBJ1-1 TRBV6-1 CASSEGAANTEAFF
TRBJ1-5 TRBV15 CATSRETGFISQPQHF
TRBJ2-2 TRBV11-3 CASSLASGVAGELFF
TRBJ1-6 TRBV6-5 CASSPGQGNNSPLHF
TRBJ1-5 TRBV19 CASSIGTLRSGSQPQHF
TRBJ2-2 TRBV28 CASSLAGGNTGELFF
TRBJ1-5 TRBV19 CASSASGGVISNQPQHF
TRBJ1-3 TRBV6-5 CASSLGGQGGNTIYF
TRBJ1-5 TRBV21-1 CASSPMSRGNQPQHF
TRBJ1-1 TRBV11-3 CASSPGGSGATEAFF
TRBJ1-2 TRBV19 CASSIGRFNYGYTF
TRBJ2-7 TRBV7-2 CASSYTGTSGYEQYF
TRBJ1-5 TRBV28 CASSFSDRGRTLDQPQHF
TRBJ1-2 TRBV5-4 CASSPGGGELYGYTF
TRBJ2-1 TRBV7-8 CASSKEPVSYNEQFF
TRBJ2-7 TRBV19 CASSMASGAYEQYF
TRBJ1-2 TRBV10-3 CAISDLDSAYGYTF
TRBJ2-3 TRBV28 CASSDSGTEGTDTQYF
TRBJ2-7 TRBV5-6 CASSLDNPYEQYF
TRBJ2-3 TRBV27 CASSLPSGNTDTQYF
TRBJ2-2 TRBV5-1 CASSRDVSGTVDTGELFF
TRBJ2-5 TRBV9 CASSLRQAGTETQYF
TRBJ2-7 TRBV6-5 CASSPGQGVYEQYF